One sample yielded the 22 T cell receptor beta chains listed below, sequenced in a study of T cells after yellow fever vaccination. TCRdb itself ran the 5' RACE reads through MiXCR, one entry per CDR3 protein. The sample shows a few hundred thousand distinct CDR3 sequences, roughly 8.3% of them seen only once. The sample consisted of PBMCs, taken about 41 days after the first yellow fever vaccination. These receptors all come from a man between 18 and 35 years old who received the YFV17D yellow fever vaccine.

This clonotype was seen more than once but under ten times. This sequence joins TRBV11-2 and TRBJ2-2; 12 bases line up with TRBD2. The J segment lost 5 bases and the V segment lost 3 bases, leaving 10 bases of the junction unmatched. The germline V gene has CDR1 SGHAT and CDR2 FQNNGV. This CDR3 is 18 amino acids long. Here the CDR3 reads CASSFYLAGGPETGELFF. The CDR3, as DNA: TGTGCCAGCAGCTTTTACCTAGCGGGGGGGCCGGAGACCGGGGAGCTGTTTTTT.

This clonotype has just a few counts. This sequence joins TRBV5-1 and TRBJ2-2; 7 nucleotides line up with TRBD2. Losses at the gene ends were 6 bases for V and 6 bases for J; bases not matched to a gene: 14. The CDR3 length is 16 residues. The germline V gene encodes CDR1 SGHRS and CDR2 YFSETQ. CDR3 sequence (DNA): TGCGCCAGCACGGTAGCTAGCGGCCTTTTCGCCGGGGAGCTGTTTTTT. Translation gives CASTVASGLFAGELFF.

The sample holds a few counts of this clonotype. The chain employs TRBV6-2 or TRBV6-3 and TRBJ2-1; D is tentatively TRBD1 or TRBD2 (5 bases each). CDR1 is MNHEY, CDR2 SVGEGT, per germline. V was cut by 7 bases and J by 9 bases, with 19 bases left in between. The CDR3 covers 14 residues. The DNA for the CDR3 is TGTGCCAGCAACGGAGGCCGGGCACAGGTTGAGCAGTTCTTC. It is translated as CASNGGRAQVEQFF.

The table lists this clonotype with a few counts. The chain is built from TRBV7-2 and TRBJ1-5; no firm D call. The CDR3 totals 14 residues. Trimming removed 1 base from V and 4 bases from J, with 8 bases in between. The germline V gene encodes CDR1 SGHTA and CDR2 FQGNSA. CDR3 nucleotides: TGTGCCAGCAGCTTAGTACCAATTAATCAGCCCCAGCATTTT. Translation: CASSLVPINQPQHF.

DNA for the CDR3: TGCGCCAGCAGCTTGGCATCCAGGACTTTCTTT. Protein product: CASSLASRTFF. V is TRBV5-1 and J is TRBJ1-1; no clear D. Germline values: CDR1 SGHRS, CDR2 YFSETQ. The ends were cut back, 0 bases at V and 12 bases at J, with 9 bases in the middle. The CDR3 extends over 11 amino acids.

This clonotype was recorded at least ten times. The chain is built from TRBV12-3 or TRBV12-4 and TRBJ2-3; 7 bases are a match to TRBD2. This CDR3 comprises 14 residues. J lost 5 bases, V lost 2 bases, and 4 bases had no gene match. The CDR3 spells CASSLRRGIDTQYF. As DNA, the CDR3 is TGTGCCAGCAGTTTACGGCGGGGGATAGATACGCAGTATTTT.

Regarding this clonotype: The germline gene is not matched at one end of the junction; a read error may be the cause. V gene TRBV7-9 combines with J gene TRBJ1-4; TRBD1 aligns across 9 bases. CDR3 length: 16 amino acids. Germline CDR1 and CDR2: SEHNR and FQNEAQ (reference sequence). CDR3 bases: TGTGCCAGCAGCCCCCCCAACAGGGGGCACTATGAAAGACTGTTTTTT. It codes for CASSPPNRGHYERLFF.

This clonotype was found a few times. This chain joins TRBV12-5 and TRBJ2-7; TRBD1 matches 9 bases. The germline CDR1 and CDR2 sequences are LGHNT and FRNRAP. The CDR3 runs to 16 residues. J gave up 4 bases and V 3 bases, and 10 bases lay outside the gene matches. DNA of the CDR3: TGTGCTAGTGGTTTCATGACCGGGACAGGGATTTACGAGCAGTACTTC. This codes for CASGFMTGTGIYEQYF.

There are a few counts of this clonotype. The chain has TRBV6-1 and TRBJ1-2; D not certain. The ends were cut back, 6 bases at V and 4 bases at J, with 15 bases in the middle. The germline CDR1 and CDR2 sequences are MNHNS and SASEGT. The CDR3 contains 14 residues. The CDR3 DNA sequence: TGTGCCAGCAGCACCGCCGGAGGAGCCTATGGCTACACCTTC. Protein: CASSTAGGAYGYTF.

This clonotype showed up just a few times. CDR3 amino acids: CASSPGQDPYNEQFF. As DNA, the CDR3 is TGTGCCAGCTCACCGGGACAGGACCCCTACAATGAGCAGTTCTTC. The chain recombines TRBV18 with TRBJ2-1, with 8 bases matching TRBD1. The CDR3 loop spans 15 amino acids. Trimming removed 3 bases from V and 2 bases from J; junction bases left unmatched: 3. Germline loops: CDR1 KGHSH, CDR2 LQKENI.

V and J are TRBV5-1 and TRBJ2-5, with 10 bases identical to TRBD1. CDR3 size: 14 residues. The trim removed 4 bases at V and 5 bases at J, leaving 5 bases unmatched. Per the germline V gene, CDR1 is SGHRS and CDR2 is YFSETQ. CDR3 nucleotides: TGCGCCAGCAGCGCGACAGGGGGCGCCGAGACCCAGTACTTC. Encoded protein: CASSATGGAETQYF.

This clonotype has a count of ten or more. The V and J genes are TRBV28 and TRBJ2-7; D may be TRBD1 (5 bases). Germline assignment: CDR1 MDHEN and CDR2 SYDVKM. The CDR3 covers 13 residues. Deletions cut 4 bases from V and 4 bases from J, with 11 bases between. The CDR3: CASSSAAGYEQYV. In nucleotides, the CDR3 is TGTGCCAGCAGTTCGGCCGCAGGGTACGAGCAGTACGTC.

This clonotype was counted ten times or more. V and J are TRBV4-2 and TRBJ2-1, with D possibly being TRBD1 (5 bases). Germline CDR1 reads LGHNA; CDR2 reads YNFKEQ. V was shortened by 5 bases and J by 7 bases, with 12 bases between the two germline ends. CDR3 length: 13 residues. The CDR3 sequence is CASSRGLGNEQFF. As DNA, the CDR3 is TGTGCCAGCAGCAGGGGATTGGGGAATGAGCAGTTCTTC.

This clonotype occurred many times. The chain combines TRBV12-3 or TRBV12-4 with TRBJ2-3, with 8 nucleotides matching TRBD1. The V gene end was trimmed by 5 bases and the J gene end by 0 bases; junction bases not matched to a gene: 4. The CDR3 runs 15 residues. The DNA of the CDR3 is TGTGCCAGCAGTCGACAGGGGCTTAGCACAGATACGCAGTATTTT. Translated: CASSRQGLSTDTQYF.

This clonotype has only a few counts. This chain uses TRBV28 with TRBJ2-3; 10 nucleotides match TRBD1. The CDR3 is made up of 16 amino acids. V lost 6 bases and J lost 7; bases outside the gene matches: 13. Germline V lookup: CDR1 MDHEN, CDR2 SYDVKM. The CDR3: CASRDPPGQGTYTQYF. The DNA for the CDR3 is TGTGCCAGCAGGGACCCACCGGGACAGGGGACATATACGCAGTATTTT.

This clonotype was recorded at least ten times. This chain links TRBV20-1 with TRBJ2-1; 11 bases line up with TRBD1. The length of the CDR3 is 15 residues. Germline trimming cut 5 bases from V and 5 bases from J; bases unmatched to any gene: 8. Germline V gene lookup returns CDR1 DFQATT and CDR2 SNEGSKA (reference sequence). The DNA of the CDR3 is TGCAGTGCTCCACTCCGGGACAGGGGGAACAATGAGCAGTTCTTC. This translates into CSAPLRDRGNNEQFF.

This clonotype was observed a handful of times. The V and J genes are TRBV20-1 and TRBJ1-3; D unclear. The CDR3 runs 14 residues. Germline CDR1 reads DFQATT; CDR2 reads SNEGSKA (reference sequence). V shed 0 bases and J shed 6 bases, with 12 bases lying between them. CDR3 protein: CSARDSRSANTIYF. The DNA for the CDR3 is TGCAGTGCTAGAGATTCCAGGTCGGCAAACACCATATATTTT.

This clonotype is a singleton in its sample. The chain has TRBV7-9 and TRBJ1-6; D unclear. The CDR3 is 10 residues long. Germline loops: CDR1 SEHNR, CDR2 FQNEAQ (reference sequence). V lost 5 bases and J lost 14, with 7 bases in between. The CDR3 nucleotides read TGTGCCAGCAGCCGTAGTACCCTCCACTTT. Translating it yields CASSRSTLHF.

This clonotype has at least ten counts. V is TRBV4-3 and J is TRBJ2-7; TRBD1 matches 11 bases. V shed 4 bases and J 1 base; nucleotides not matched to a gene: 3. Per the germline V gene, CDR1 is LGHNA and CDR2 is YSLEER. The CDR3 spans 15 residues. This chain's CDR3 is CASSPGQGGSYEQYF. The CDR3 DNA sequence: TGCGCCAGCAGCCCGGGACAGGGGGGATCCTACGAGCAGTACTTC.

This clonotype was recorded at least ten times. The rearrangement links TRBV10-3 to TRBJ2-3, with TRBD1 as a possible D gene (5 bases). The germline CDR1 and CDR2 sequences are ENHRY and SYGVKD. The CDR3 spans 15 residues. Trimming shortened V by 4 bases and J by 4 bases, and 15 bases separated the two germline ends. CDR3 sequence: CAISAALGVADTQYF. The CDR3 nucleotides read TGTGCCATCAGTGCGGCTCTAGGGGTGGCAGATACGCAGTATTTT.

The chain recombines TRBV4-3 with TRBJ2-7, with D tentatively TRBD1 or TRBD2 (5 bases each). Germline-derived CDR1 and CDR2 are LGHNA and YSLEER. Trimming removed 1 base at V and 3 bases at J, with 10 bases between. The CDR3 runs to 14 residues. CDR3 residues: CASSQVGDGYEQYF. In nucleotides, the CDR3 is TGCGCCAGCAGCCAAGTGGGGGACGGCTACGAGCAGTACTTC.

CDR3 coding DNA: TGTGCCAGCAGCTTACAAGGACAGTCCGCCCTCACCTTC. It encodes CASSLQGQSALTF. The chain uses TRBV7-8 and TRBJ1-2, with D possibly being TRBD1 (6 bases). This CDR3 has 13 residues. Trimming removed 2 bases at V and 13 bases at J, with 17 bases between. CDR1 is SGHVS, CDR2 FQNEAQ, per germline.